This T cell receptor (beta chain) was profiled in a study of blood T cells in healthy people across ages. General study points: As age increased, TCR beta diversity per million T cells fell in a roughly linear fashion.

Peripheral blood from each donor was collected in a volume of about 10 milliliters. CDR3 length: 13 amino acids. V dropped 6 bases and J dropped 5 bases, with 10 bases sitting between them. This clonotype has a handful of counts. Its specificity is unknown. Sample-barcoded 5' priming and a J-beta primer mix drove a second PCR of roughly 6 to 12 cycles. Each cDNA was tagged by a template-switch adaptor containing 12 random nucleotides. TCRdb recomputed calls from the 5' RACE reads with MiXCR, one row per CDR3 protein. The sample records some 1,800,000 distinct CDR3 sequences, 35% to 50% being singletons.

The sequence was obtained from a human donor in good health. This chain joins TRBV12-3 or TRBV12-4 and TRBJ2-2; D gene unclear. The specimen was blood. In nucleotides, the CDR3 is TGTGCCAGCAGCCCACAGTGGACCGGGGAGCTGTTTTTT. Translated, it gives CASSPQWTGELFF.